The present T cell receptor beta chain was sequenced within a study of blood T cell repertoires in COVID-19. Overall study context: The United States, Italy and Spain provided the acute and convalescent COVID-19 samples. PBMCs, B-cell-depleted T cells, or T cells were the source of the cDNA or gDNA that made up the material.

This clone appeared a single time. V trimming: 3 bases; J trimming: 8 bases; junction bases outside the gene matches: 4. This CDR3 has 14 amino acids. Germline CDR1 reads MRHNA; CDR2 reads SNTAGT. Profiled with immunoSEQ multiplex PCR; TCRdb holds only in-frame clones, not every one. The sample records 120,000 to 150,000 clones, around four fifths being singletons. The chain combines TRBV6-4 with TRBJ2-1, with 10 nucleotides matching TRBD2. Sequences were obtained from peripheral blood. The sequence was collected from a woman in her forties with active or convalescent COVID-19. This CDR3 reads CASSELAGLYEQFF. CDR3 in DNA: TGTGCCAGCAGTGAACTAGCGGGATTATATGAGCAGTTCTTC.